This T cell receptor beta chain appears in the sequencing data of a study of blood T cell repertoires in COVID-19. The CDR3 sequence is 13 residues long. Trimming took 5 bases from V and 6 from J; bases not matched to a gene: 2. Looked up from germline, CDR1 is MNHEY and CDR2 is SVGEGT. Assay used: immunoSEQ multiplex PCR; TCRdb lists only in-frame clones, some missing. The sample consists of about 71,000 clones, more than 80% of them appearing once. The sequence derives from a woman older than 75 with acute or convalescent COVID-19. The sequenced sample was peripheral blood. The chain couples TRBV6-2 or TRBV6-3 to TRBJ2-1, with TRBD1 matching over 9 bases. CDR3 coding DNA: TGTGCCAGCAGTGGGACAGGGATCAATGAGCAGTTCTTC. Amino acid sequence: CASSGTGINEQFF.